This entry is about one TCR beta chain. This clone was recorded at least ten times. Its antigen remains undetermined. Base qualities are not at hand, and no much larger clone is one base apart. This record comes from a study of cytomegalovirus exposure and HLA in healthy donors (dated 2017 in TCRdb). Describing the broader study: According to a later analysis, one platform produced both the 120 validation repertoires and the 666 repertoires of the first cohort. The study was designed to test whether signatures of past pathogen exposure could be identified by cataloging public T cell receptors. A separate validation cohort of 100 to 150 different subjects was used in addition to the 666-subject first cohort. To predict cytomegalovirus infection status, the study brought together high-throughput TCR immunosequencing, statistical association of individual TCRs with disease status, and machine learning.

General findings and caveats noted by the study authors: According to the authors, the approach could potentially be generalized to other disease states and immunological phenotypes. Subsequent analysis determined that TCRs grouped into clusters in the first cohort also showed a tendency toward co-occurrence across the 120 or so validation repertoires, and roughly 94% of cluster scores exceeded 0. In both the original and validation cohorts, the classifier was reported to diagnose cytomegalovirus status with high specificity and sensitivity. Across donors, most TCR sequences were observed very rarely, whereas some public TCRs were present in many individuals. All 120 or so repertoires were used to score co-occurrence in the validation cohort in a later analysis, because that analysis had no HLA typing for the cohort. In vitro tests confirmed that a few of the cytomegalovirus-associated TCR beta chains recognize cytomegalovirus antigens. In the study, approximately 160 TCR beta chains were listed as associated with cytomegalovirus.

The library was made by the immunoSEQ multiplex PCR assay. From the authors' description of their analysis: A statistical classification framework was developed to diagnose cytomegalovirus status using the catalog of TCR beta chain sequences. TCRdb's version of the immuneACCESS table is confined to in-frame rearrangements and falls short of the full clone set. An unresolved V gene accounts for under half of the shortfall where checked; the remainder is of unknown origin. The V and J calls and clone size come from that table; D and trimming were worked out from the DNA. Within this sample are some 83,000 clones, with roughly 94% of them counted one time only. The ten most abundant clones make up roughly 3.4% of the sample. The donors belonged to the validation cohort of about 120 subjects, which was separate from the approximately 660-subject first cohort. V is cut back by 5 bases and J by 7 bases, with 9 bases in the junction unmatched. CDR1 KGHSH and CDR2 LQKENI were looked up in the germline V gene. The CDR3 numbers 14 residues from cysteine through phenylalanine. Of the read, only the CDR3 DNA is kept; its 42 bases are in frame from base 1.

The material sequenced was PBMCs. The receptor was derived from a woman in her late teens or twenties in good health and CMV-seropositive. The chain joins TRBV18 to TRBJ2-7; a stretch of 9 junction bases matches TRBD1. The sequenced DNA is TGTGCCAGCTCATCAACAGGGGGCGCGAGGGAGCAGTACTTC. Its coded protein is CASSSTGGAREQYF.